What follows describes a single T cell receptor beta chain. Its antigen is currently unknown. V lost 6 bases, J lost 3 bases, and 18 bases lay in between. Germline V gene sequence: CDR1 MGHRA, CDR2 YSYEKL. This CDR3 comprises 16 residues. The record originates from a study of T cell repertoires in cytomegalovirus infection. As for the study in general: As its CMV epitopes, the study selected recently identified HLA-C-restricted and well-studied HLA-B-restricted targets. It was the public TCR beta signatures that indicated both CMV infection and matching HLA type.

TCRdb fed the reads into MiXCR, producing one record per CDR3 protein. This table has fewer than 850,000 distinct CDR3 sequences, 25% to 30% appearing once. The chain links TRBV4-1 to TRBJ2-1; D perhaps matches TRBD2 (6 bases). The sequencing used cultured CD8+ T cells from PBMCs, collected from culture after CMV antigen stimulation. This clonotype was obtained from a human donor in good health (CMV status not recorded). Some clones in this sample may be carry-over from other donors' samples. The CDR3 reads CASRPPAVGGYNEQFF. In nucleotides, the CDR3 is TGCGCCAGCAGACCCCCGGCCGTGGGGGGCTACAATGAGCAGTTCTTC.